The source of this T cell receptor (beta chain) is a study of blood T cell repertoires in COVID-19. Study information: Sites across the United States, Italy and Spain contributed samples from acute and convalescent COVID-19. In each case, the material was cDNA or gDNA derived from T cells, B-cell-depleted T cells, or PBMCs.

CDR3 length: 16 amino acids. The germline gives CDR1 KGHDR, CDR2 SFDVKD. The V end was cut by 4 bases, the J end by 9 bases, with 21 bases between. In the original processing: Reference gene primer amplification in the assay estimated nucleated cell counts. The table came from immunoSEQ multiplex PCR; TCRdb's copy has only in-frame clones and leaves some out. The V and J calls and clone size are taken from that table; D and trimming were inferred from the DNA. The sample lists 120,000 or so clones; 55% to 75% were seen once. V and J are TRBV24-1 and TRBJ2-1, with D possibly TRBD1 on 9 matching bases. The sample taken for sequencing was peripheral blood. The receptor was isolated from a woman between 65 and 79 years old with acute or convalescent COVID-19. CDR3 protein: CATSDHGRDRAGEQFF. CDR3 bases: TGTGCCACCAGTGACCACGGGAGGGACAGGGCGGGTGAGCAGTTCTTC.